This TCR delta chain was observed in a study of gamma-delta T cells after stem cell transplantation. This CDR3 spans 20 amino acids. With 0 bases removed from V and 2 bases from J, the gap between germline ends came to 22 bases. The germline V gene encodes CDR1 TSWWSYY and CDR2 QGS. Concerning this clone: Since a much larger clone is just one base distant, this may be a read error.

TCRdb reran clone calling via CATT on the RT-PCR reads. Found here are approximately 14,000 delta-chain clones, about 32% of them singletons; the top ten hold 3.8%. This TCR was sampled from a human donor. It is not recorded whose cells these are; they may come from a transplant donor. Sample: gamma-delta T cells. V usage is TRDV1 and J usage is TRDJ2; D unresolved. CDR3 in amino acids: CALGELDGLLRLELTAQLFF. CDR3 coding DNA: TGTGCTCTTGGGGAACTTGACGGACTGCTTCGGCTCGAGTTGACAGCACAACTCTTCTTT.